These 7 T cell receptor beta chains were all obtained from the same sample, sequenced in a study of T cell responses to AZD1222 COVID-19 vaccine. Sequenced by immunoSEQ multiplex PCR; TCRdb stores in-frame clones only, minus some. The sample shows 90,000 to 140,000 clones, 88% of them seen only once. The sample here was peripheral blood, taken on day 0 of AZD1222 vaccination. These TCRs come from an adult in good health.

V is TRBV28 and J is TRBJ2-7; a possible D gene is TRBD2 (6 bases). Trimming shortened V by 6 bases and J by 0 bases, and 15 bases separated the two germline ends. Germline CDR1 is MDHEN and CDR2 is SYDVKM. The CDR3 covers 15 residues. Here the CDR3 reads CASRQGTASSYEQYF. CDR3 in DNA: TGTGCCAGCAGACAAGGGACTGCGAGCTCCTACGAGCAGTACTTC.

The chain employs TRBV28 and TRBJ1-4, with unresolved D. This CDR3 is 17 amino acids long. The germline CDR1 and CDR2 sequences are MDHEN and SYDVKM. The germline V and J ends were trimmed by 5 bases and 0 bases, with 16 bases remaining between them. The CDR3: CASSIPRTLATNEKLFF. The DNA for the CDR3 is TGTGCCAGCAGTATCCCTCGGACGCTTGCAACTAATGAAAAACTGTTTTTT.

V and J are TRBV27 and TRBJ2-3; D remains unclear. The CDR3 covers 16 residues. Trimming removed 5 bases at V and 4 bases at J, with 19 bases between. The germline V gene has CDR1 MNHEY and CDR2 SMNVEV (reference sequence). CDR3 DNA sequence: TGTGCCAGCAGTATCGGACCGCGACCTGCTGCAGATACGCAGTATTTT. Its protein is CASSIGPRPAADTQYF.

This clone was seen a few times. The V and J genes are TRBV4-2 and TRBJ2-3, with 7 bases lining up with TRBD2. Trimming at V came to 0 bases and at J to 0 bases, leaving 9 bases not matched to a gene. Germline loops: CDR1 LGHNA, CDR2 YNFKEQ. The CDR3 runs 18 residues. In nucleotides, the CDR3 is TGTGCCAGCAGCCAAGATTTAACGGGAGGCCCTAGCACAGATACGCAGTATTTT. Amino acids: CASSQDLTGGPSTDTQYF.

This chain uses TRBV18 with TRBJ1-2, with 7 bases that match TRBD1. The CDR3 is 12 amino acids. The V gene end was trimmed by 2 bases and the J gene end by 6 bases; junction bases not matched to a gene: 0. Germline V gene lookup returns CDR1 KGHSH and CDR2 LQKENI. Written as DNA, the CDR3 is TGTGCCAGCTCACCAGGACAGGATGGCTACACCTTC. Residues: CASSPGQDGYTF.

This chain connects TRBV11-1 to TRBJ2-7, with 8 positions matching TRBD1. The ends lost 6 bases at V and 2 bases at J; junction bases unmatched: 6. The V gene's germline CDR1 is SGHAT and CDR2 FQDESV (reference sequence). The CDR3 sequence is 14 residues long. CDR3 residues: CASRLGQATYEQYF. The CDR3 DNA sequence: TGTGCCAGCAGATTGGGACAGGCGACCTACGAGCAGTACTTC. The full variable domain, completed using reference TRBV11-1 and TRBJ2-7, is EAEVAQSPRYKITEKSQAVAFWCDPISGHATLYWYRQILGQGPELLVQFQDESVVDDSQLPKDRFSAERLKGVDSTLKIQPAELGDSAMYLCASRLGQATYEQYFGPGTRLTVT.

The chain carries TRBV19 and TRBJ2-7, with D unclear. V lost 6 bases to trimming and J lost 1 base, with 7 bases between them. CDR1 is LNHDA, CDR2 SQIVND, per germline (reference sequence). The CDR3 length is 12 residues. CDR3 residues: CASSSASYEQYF. CDR3 DNA: TGTGCCAGTAGCAGCGCGTCCTACGAGCAGTACTTC.